The 9 T cell receptor beta chains below come from one sample, sequenced in a study of blood T cell repertoires in COVID-19. TCRdb's table, derived via immunoSEQ multiplex PCR, lists solely in-frame clones and lacks some. The sample records some 260,000 clones, around nine tenths being singletons. Material: PBMCs or T cells enriched from blood (not recorded which). These receptors originate from a woman under 30 who had recovered from COVID-19.

In nucleotides, the CDR3 is TGTGCCAGCAGCCCCGGCGACAGGGGAAGATACACCTTC. Translation gives CASSPGDRGRYTF. The J gene is TRBJ1-2, the V gene TRBV12-3 or TRBV12-4, with TRBD1 matching 8 bases. CDR3 length: 13 residues. Losses at the gene ends were 6 bases for V and 11 bases for J; bases not matched to a gene: 11.

The genes are TRBV5-1 and TRBJ1-2; D gene unclear. The CDR3 runs 15 residues. Germline lookup yields CDR1 SGHRS and CDR2 YFSETQ. Trimming pared 2 bases from V and 2 bases from J, leaving 13 bases between. This CDR3 is CASSLTVLRNYGYTF. The DNA for the CDR3 is TGCGCCAGCAGCTTAACAGTCCTAAGAAACTATGGCTACACCTTC.

The chain recombines TRBV6-2 or TRBV6-3 with TRBJ1-2, with D maybe TRBD1 (6 bases). CDR1 is MNHEY and CDR2 is SVGEGT in the germline V gene. The CDR3 is 13 residues long. V dropped 2 bases and J dropped 9 bases, with 13 bases sitting between them. In DNA, the CDR3 is TGTGCCAGCAGTTACAGCAGGGGTAGAAGCTACACCTTC. Translation: CASSYSRGRSYTF.

The CDR3 here is CASSHSGTGSEQYF. Written as DNA, the CDR3 is TGTGCCAGCAGCCATAGTGGGACAGGGAGTGAGCAGTACTTC. The gene calls are TRBV9 and TRBJ2-7, with 9 bases fitting TRBD1. V was pared by 4 bases and J by 7 bases, with 9 bases of the junction left unmatched. The CDR3 sequence is 14 residues long. Germline CDR1 reads SGDLS; CDR2 reads YYNGEE.

The chain couples TRBV25-1 to TRBJ1-1; no clear D gene. CDR3 length: 15 amino acids. CDR1 is MGHDK, CDR2 SYGVNS, per germline. V was clipped by 4 bases and J by 3 bases, with 15 bases between them. The CDR3 spells CASSALGSRDTEAFF. CDR3 DNA sequence: TGTGCCAGCAGTGCGCTTGGGTCGCGGGACACTGAAGCTTTCTTT.

This chain joins TRBV5-1 and TRBJ1-6, with TRBD1 matching over 7 bases. The germline gives CDR1 SGHRS, CDR2 YFSETQ. V shed 4 bases, J shed 5 bases, and the junction held 6 bases outside the gene matches. The CDR3 totals 15 residues. Here the CDR3 DNA reads TGCGCCAGCAGCATCGGGACAGATCATAATTCACCCCTCCACTTT. Translating it yields CASSIGTDHNSPLHF.

The J gene is TRBJ1-4, the V gene TRBV7-9; possible D gene TRBD1, 6 bases. The CDR3 is made up of 16 amino acids. The germline gives CDR1 SEHNR, CDR2 FQNEAQ (reference sequence). The ends were cut back, 1 base at V and 11 bases at J, with 20 bases in the middle. The CDR3 DNA reads as TGTGCCAGCAGCTTAGATACGGGGGGCGCAAAGTATAAACTGTTTTTT. It encodes CASSLDTGGAKYKLFF.

With respect to this clone: Other DNA sequences in this sample translate to the same CDR3. V is TRBV18 and J is TRBJ1-1; 9 nucleotides align to TRBD1. The CDR3 covers 13 residues. Per the germline V gene, CDR1 is KGHSH and CDR2 is LQKENI. V shed 8 bases and J 7 bases; nucleotides not matched to a gene: 8. In DNA form, the CDR3 reads TGTGCCAGCAGACAGGGGGTAGCAGGTGAAGCTTTCTTT. Protein: CASRQGVAGEAFF. Variable domain in full (rest from reference TRBV18 and TRBJ1-1): NAGVMQNPRHLVRRRGQEARLRCSPMKGHSHVYWYRQLPEEGLKFMVYLQKENIIDESGMPKERFSAEFPKEGPSILRIQQVVRGDSAAYFCASRQGVAGEAFFGQGTRLTVV.

The V gene is TRBV19, the J gene TRBJ1-5, with 8 bases matching TRBD1. There are 15 residues in the CDR3. Germline lookup yields CDR1 LNHDA and CDR2 SQIVND (reference sequence). The trim removed 7 bases at V and 3 bases at J, leaving 8 bases unmatched. CDR3 nucleotide sequence: TGTGCCAGTACGCAGACAGGGGCTTACAATCAGCCCCAGCATTTT. It yields the protein CASTQTGAYNQPQHF.